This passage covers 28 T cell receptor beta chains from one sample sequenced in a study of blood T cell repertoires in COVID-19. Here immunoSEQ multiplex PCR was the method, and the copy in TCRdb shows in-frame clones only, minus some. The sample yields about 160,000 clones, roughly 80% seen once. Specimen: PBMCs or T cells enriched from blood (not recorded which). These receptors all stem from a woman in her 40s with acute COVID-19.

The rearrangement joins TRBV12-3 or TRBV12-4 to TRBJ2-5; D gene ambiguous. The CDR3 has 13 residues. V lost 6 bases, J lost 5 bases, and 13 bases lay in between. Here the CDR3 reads CASSDLIRETQYF. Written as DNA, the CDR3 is TGTGCCAGCAGCGACCTCATCAGGGAGACCCAGTACTTC.

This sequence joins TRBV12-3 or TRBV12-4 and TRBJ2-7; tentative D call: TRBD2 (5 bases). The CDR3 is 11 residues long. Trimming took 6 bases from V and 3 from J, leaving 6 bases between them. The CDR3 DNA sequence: TGTGCCAGCAGCGGGGACTACGAGCAGTACGTC. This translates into CASSGDYEQYV.

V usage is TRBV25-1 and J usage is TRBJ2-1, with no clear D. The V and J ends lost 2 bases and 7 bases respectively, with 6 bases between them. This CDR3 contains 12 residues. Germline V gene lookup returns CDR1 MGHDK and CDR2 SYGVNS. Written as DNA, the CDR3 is TGTGCCAGCAGTGAAGGTGAGAATGAGCAGTTCTTC. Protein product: CASSEGENEQFF.

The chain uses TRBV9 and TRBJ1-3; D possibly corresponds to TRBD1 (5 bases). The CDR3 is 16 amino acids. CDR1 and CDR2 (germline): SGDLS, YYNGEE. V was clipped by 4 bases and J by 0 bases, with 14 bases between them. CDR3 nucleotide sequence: TGTGCCAGCAGCCGGCGGACCGACAGCTCTGGAAACACCATATATTTT. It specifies CASSRRTDSSGNTIYF.

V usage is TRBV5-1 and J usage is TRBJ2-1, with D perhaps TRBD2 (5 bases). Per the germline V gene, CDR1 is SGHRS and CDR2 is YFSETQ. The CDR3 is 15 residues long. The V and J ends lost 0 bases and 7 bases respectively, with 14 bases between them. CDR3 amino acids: CASSLEVGEVNEQFF. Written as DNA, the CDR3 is TGCGCCAGCAGCTTGGAAGTGGGAGAGGTGAATGAGCAGTTCTTC.

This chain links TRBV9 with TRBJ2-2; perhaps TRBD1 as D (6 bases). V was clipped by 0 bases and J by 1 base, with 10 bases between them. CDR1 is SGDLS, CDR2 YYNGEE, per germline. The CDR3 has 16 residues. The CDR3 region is CASSVEGRGNTGELFF. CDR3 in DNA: TGTGCCAGCAGCGTAGAGGGCAGGGGGAACACCGGGGAGCTGTTTTTT. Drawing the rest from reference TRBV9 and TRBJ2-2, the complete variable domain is DSGVTQTPKHLITATGQRVTLRCSPRSGDLSVYWYQQSLDQGLQFLIQYYNGEERAKGNILERFSAQQFPDLHSELNLSSLELGDSALYFCASSVEGRGNTGELFFGEGSRLTVL.

The CDR3 bases are TGTGCCAGCAGTTCCCTACTGGCTAGCGGGTGGATTCCGGGGTCCACAGATACGCAGTATTTT. It translates to CASSSLLASGWIPGSTDTQYF. The V gene is TRBV27, the J gene TRBJ2-3; 8 positions agree with TRBD2. Per the germline V gene, CDR1 is MNHEY and CDR2 is SMNVEV (reference sequence). Trimming at V came to 4 bases and at J to 2 bases, leaving 23 bases not matched to a gene. The CDR3 extends over 21 amino acids.

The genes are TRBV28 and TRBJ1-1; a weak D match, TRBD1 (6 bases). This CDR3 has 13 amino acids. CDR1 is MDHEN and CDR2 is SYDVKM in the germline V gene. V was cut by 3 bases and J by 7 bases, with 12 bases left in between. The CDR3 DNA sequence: TGTGCCAGCAGTTTGGGGGGGGCCTTTGAAGCTTTCTTT. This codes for CASSLGGAFEAFF.

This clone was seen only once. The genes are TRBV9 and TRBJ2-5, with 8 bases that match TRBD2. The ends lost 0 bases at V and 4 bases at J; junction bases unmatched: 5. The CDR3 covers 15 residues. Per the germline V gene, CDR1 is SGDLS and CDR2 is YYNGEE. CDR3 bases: TGTGCCAGCAGCGTAGGGGCTAGCGGGTTAGAGACCCAGTACTTC. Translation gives CASSVGASGLETQYF.

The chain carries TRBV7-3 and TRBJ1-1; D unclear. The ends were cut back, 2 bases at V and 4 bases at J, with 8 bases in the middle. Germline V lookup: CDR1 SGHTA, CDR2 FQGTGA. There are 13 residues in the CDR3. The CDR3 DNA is TGTGCCAGCAGCTTAGTGGTCAGCACTGAAGCTTTCTTT. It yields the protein CASSLVVSTEAFF.

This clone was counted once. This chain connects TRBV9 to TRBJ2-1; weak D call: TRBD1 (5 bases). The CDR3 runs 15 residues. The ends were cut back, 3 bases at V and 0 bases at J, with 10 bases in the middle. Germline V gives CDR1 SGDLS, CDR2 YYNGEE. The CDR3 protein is CASSGGQSSYNEQFF. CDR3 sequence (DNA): TGTGCCAGCAGCGGAGGACAAAGCTCCTACAATGAGCAGTTCTTC. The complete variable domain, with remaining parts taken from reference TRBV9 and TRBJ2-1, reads DSGVTQTPKHLITATGQRVTLRCSPRSGDLSVYWYQQSLDQGLQFLIQYYNGEERAKGNILERFSAQQFPDLHSELNLSSLELGDSALYFCASSGGQSSYNEQFFGPGTRLTVL.

CDR3 DNA sequence: TGTGCCAGCAGTCCCCGGGGGGACGGGCAGTACTTC. Translating it yields CASSPRGDGQYF. The gene calls are TRBV6-5 and TRBJ2-7, with 7 positions matching TRBD2. CDR1 is MNHEY, CDR2 SVGAGI, per germline. V gave up 5 bases and J gave up 9 bases; unmatched junction bases: 7. This CDR3 is 12 amino acids long.

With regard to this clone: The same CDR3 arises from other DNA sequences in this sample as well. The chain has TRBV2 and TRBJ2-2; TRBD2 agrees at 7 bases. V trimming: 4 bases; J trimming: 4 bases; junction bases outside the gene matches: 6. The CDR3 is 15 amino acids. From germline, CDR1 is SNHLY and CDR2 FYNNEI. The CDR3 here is CASSGLREITGELFF. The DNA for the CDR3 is TGTGCCAGCAGTGGACTGCGGGAGATCACCGGGGAGCTGTTTTTT. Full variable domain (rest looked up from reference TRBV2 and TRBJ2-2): EPEVTQTPSHQVTQMGQEVILRCVPISNHLYFYWYRQILGQKVEFLVSFYNNEISEKSEIFDDQFSVERPDGSNFTLKIRSTKLEDSAMYFCASSGLREITGELFFGEGSRLTVL.

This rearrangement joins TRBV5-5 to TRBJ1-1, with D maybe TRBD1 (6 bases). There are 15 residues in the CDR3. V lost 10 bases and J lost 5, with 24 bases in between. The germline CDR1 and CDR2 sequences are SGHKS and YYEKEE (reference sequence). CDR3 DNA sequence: TGTGCCTACAGGGACACCCCAAGTCAGAGGACTGAAGCTTTCTTT. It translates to CAYRDTPSQRTEAFF.

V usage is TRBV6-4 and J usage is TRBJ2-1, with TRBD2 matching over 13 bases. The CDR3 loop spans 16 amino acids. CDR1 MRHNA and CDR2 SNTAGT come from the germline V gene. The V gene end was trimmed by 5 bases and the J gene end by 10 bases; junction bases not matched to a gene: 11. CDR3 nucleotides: TGTGCCAGCAGTCTCACTCCCGGACTAGCGGGAGCCGAGCAGTTCTTC. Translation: CASSLTPGLAGAEQFF.

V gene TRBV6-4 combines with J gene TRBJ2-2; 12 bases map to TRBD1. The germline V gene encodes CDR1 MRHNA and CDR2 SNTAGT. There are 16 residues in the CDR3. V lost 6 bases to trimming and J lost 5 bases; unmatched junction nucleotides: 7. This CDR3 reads CASSLGQGAQTGELFF. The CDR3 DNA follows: TGTGCCAGCAGCCTGGGACAGGGGGCGCAGACCGGGGAGCTGTTTTTT.

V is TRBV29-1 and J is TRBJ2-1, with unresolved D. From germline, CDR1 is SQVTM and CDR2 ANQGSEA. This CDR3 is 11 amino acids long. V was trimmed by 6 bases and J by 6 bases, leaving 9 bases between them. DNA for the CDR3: TGCAGCGTAATCAGGCCCAATGAGCAGTTCTTC. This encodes CSVIRPNEQFF.

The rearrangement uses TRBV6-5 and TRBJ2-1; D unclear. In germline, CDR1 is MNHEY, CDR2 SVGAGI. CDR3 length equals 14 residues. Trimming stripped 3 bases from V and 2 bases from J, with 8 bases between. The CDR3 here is CASSYSSAYNEQFF. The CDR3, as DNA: TGTGCCAGCAGTTATTCTTCAGCCTACAATGAGCAGTTCTTC.

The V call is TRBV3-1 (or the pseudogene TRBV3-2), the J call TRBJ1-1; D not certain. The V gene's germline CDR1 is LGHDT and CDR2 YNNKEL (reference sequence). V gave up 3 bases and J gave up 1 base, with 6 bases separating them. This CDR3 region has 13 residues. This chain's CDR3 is CASSHRQNTEAFF. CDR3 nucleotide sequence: TGTGCCAGCAGCCACAGACAGAACACTGAAGCTTTCTTT.

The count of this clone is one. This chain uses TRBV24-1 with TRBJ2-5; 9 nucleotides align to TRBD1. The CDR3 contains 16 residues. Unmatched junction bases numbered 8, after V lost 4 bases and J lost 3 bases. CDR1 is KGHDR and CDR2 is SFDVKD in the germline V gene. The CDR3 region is CATSEVEQGAEETQYF. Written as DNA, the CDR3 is TGTGCCACCAGTGAAGTGGAACAGGGGGCTGAAGAGACCCAGTACTTC.

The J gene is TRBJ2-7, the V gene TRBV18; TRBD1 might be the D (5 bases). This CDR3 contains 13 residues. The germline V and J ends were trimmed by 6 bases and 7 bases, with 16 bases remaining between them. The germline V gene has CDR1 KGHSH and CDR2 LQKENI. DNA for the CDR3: TGTGCCAGCTCTCCGGAAATTAGACAGGAGCAGTACGTC. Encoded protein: CASSPEIRQEQYV.

The CDR3 spells CASSLGDRANTGELFF. The CDR3 DNA is TGCGCCAGCAGCTTGGGGGACAGAGCGAACACCGGGGAGCTGTTTTTT. The chain employs TRBV5-1 and TRBJ2-2; 7 positions match TRBD1. In germline, CDR1 is SGHRS, CDR2 YFSETQ. The length of the CDR3 is 16 residues. V shed 0 bases, J shed 0 bases, and the junction held 2 bases outside the gene matches.

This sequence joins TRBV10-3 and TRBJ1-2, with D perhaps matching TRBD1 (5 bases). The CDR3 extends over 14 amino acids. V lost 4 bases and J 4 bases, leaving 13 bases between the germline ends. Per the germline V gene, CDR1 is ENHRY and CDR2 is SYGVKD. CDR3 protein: CAISARGASYGYTF. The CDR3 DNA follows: TGTGCCATCAGTGCTAGGGGCGCCTCCTATGGCTACACCTTC.

The CDR3 nucleotides are TGTGCCAGCAGTTTATGGGGGGCGGGTTGGGTTGAAGCTTTCTTT. Translating gives CASSLWGAGWVEAFF. V and J are TRBV28 and TRBJ1-1; D perhaps matches TRBD1 (6 bases). The CDR3 is made up of 15 amino acids. Trimming left V 0 bases short and J 7 bases short, with 15 bases between. Germline values: CDR1 MDHEN, CDR2 SYDVKM.

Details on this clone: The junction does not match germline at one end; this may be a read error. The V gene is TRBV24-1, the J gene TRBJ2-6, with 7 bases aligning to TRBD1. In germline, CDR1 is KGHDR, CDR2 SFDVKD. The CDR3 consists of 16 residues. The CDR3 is CATSRDSSSGADVLTF. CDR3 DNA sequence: TGTGCCACCAGTCGGGACAGTAGCTCTGGGGCCGACGTCCTGACTTTC.

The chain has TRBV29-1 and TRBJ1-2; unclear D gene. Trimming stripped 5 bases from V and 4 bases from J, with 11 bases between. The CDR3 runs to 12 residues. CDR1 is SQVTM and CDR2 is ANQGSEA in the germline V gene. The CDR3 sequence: CSVPRAVYGYTF. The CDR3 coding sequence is TGCAGCGTTCCAAGAGCCGTCTATGGCTACACCTTC.

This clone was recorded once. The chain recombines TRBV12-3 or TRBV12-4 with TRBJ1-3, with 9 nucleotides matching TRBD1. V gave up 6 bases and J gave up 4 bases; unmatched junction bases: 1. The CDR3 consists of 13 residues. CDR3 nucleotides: TGTGCCAGCAGGGGGACAGGGGGAAACACCATATATTTT. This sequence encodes CASRGTGGNTIYF.

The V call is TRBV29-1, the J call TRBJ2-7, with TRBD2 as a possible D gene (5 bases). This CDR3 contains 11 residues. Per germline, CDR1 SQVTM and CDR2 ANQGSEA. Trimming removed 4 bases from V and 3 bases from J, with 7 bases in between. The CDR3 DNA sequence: TGCAGCGTTGTCGAGGGCTACGAGCAGTACTTC. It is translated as CSVVEGYEQYF.